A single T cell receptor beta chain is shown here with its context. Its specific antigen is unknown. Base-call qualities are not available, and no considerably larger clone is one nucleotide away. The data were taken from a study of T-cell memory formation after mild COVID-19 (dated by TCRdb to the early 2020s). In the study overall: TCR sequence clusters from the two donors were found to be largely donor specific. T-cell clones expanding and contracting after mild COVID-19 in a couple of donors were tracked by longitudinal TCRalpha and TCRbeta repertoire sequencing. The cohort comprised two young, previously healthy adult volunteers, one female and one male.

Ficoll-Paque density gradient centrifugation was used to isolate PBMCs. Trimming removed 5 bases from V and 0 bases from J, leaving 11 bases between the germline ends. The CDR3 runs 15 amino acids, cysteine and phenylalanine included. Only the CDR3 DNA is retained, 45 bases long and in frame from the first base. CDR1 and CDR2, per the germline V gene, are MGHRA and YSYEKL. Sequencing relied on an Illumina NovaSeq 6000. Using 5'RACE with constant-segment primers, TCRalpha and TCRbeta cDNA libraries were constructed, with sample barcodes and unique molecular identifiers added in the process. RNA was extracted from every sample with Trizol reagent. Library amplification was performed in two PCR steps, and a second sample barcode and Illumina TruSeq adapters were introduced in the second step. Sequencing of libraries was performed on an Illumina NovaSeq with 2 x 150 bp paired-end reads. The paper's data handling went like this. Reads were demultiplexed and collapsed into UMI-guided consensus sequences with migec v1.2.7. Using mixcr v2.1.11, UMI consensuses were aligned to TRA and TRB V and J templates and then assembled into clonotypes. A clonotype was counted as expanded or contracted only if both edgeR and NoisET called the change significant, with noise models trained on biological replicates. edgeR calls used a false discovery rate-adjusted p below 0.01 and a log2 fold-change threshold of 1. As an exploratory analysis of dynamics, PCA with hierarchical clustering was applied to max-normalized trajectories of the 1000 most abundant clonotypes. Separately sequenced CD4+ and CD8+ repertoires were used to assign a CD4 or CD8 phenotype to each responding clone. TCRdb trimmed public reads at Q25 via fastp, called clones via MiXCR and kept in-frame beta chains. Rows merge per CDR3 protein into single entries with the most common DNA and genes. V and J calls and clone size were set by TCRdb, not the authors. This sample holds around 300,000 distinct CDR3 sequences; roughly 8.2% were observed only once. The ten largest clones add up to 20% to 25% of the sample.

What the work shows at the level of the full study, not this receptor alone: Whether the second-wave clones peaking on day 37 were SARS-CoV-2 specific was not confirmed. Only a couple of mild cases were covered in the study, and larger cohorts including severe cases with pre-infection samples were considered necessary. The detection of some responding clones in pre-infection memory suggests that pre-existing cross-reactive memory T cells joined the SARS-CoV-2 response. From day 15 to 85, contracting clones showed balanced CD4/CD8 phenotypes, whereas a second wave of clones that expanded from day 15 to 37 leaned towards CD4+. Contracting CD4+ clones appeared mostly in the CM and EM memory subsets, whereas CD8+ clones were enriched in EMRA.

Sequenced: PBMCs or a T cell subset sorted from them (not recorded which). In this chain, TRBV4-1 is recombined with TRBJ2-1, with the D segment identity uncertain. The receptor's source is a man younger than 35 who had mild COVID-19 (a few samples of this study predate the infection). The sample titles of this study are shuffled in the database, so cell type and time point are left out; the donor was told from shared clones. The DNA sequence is TGCGCCAGCAGCGAACAGCACCCCTCCTACAATGAGCAGTTCTTC. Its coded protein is CASSEQHPSYNEQFF.